This TCR beta chain stems from a study of T cell responses to AZD1222 COVID-19 vaccine. Trimming shortened V by 2 bases and J by 4 bases, and 6 bases separated the two germline ends. CDR1 and CDR2 from the germline V gene are SGHNT and YYREEE (reference sequence). The CDR3 contains 12 residues. The count of this clone is one. Repertoires were generated with immunoSEQ multiplex PCR, while TCRdb's copy carries only in-frame clones and drops some. Seen here are around 100,000 clones, 90% to 95% observed once, and the top ten hold around 2%. The clonotype originates from an adult in good health. The chain is built from TRBV5-4 and TRBJ2-5; perhaps TRBD2 as D (5 bases). The sequences come from peripheral blood, collected on day 0 of AZD1222 vaccination. The CDR3: CASSFRGETQYF. The CDR3 DNA sequence: TGTGCCAGCAGCTTCCGGGGAGAGACCCAGTACTTC.